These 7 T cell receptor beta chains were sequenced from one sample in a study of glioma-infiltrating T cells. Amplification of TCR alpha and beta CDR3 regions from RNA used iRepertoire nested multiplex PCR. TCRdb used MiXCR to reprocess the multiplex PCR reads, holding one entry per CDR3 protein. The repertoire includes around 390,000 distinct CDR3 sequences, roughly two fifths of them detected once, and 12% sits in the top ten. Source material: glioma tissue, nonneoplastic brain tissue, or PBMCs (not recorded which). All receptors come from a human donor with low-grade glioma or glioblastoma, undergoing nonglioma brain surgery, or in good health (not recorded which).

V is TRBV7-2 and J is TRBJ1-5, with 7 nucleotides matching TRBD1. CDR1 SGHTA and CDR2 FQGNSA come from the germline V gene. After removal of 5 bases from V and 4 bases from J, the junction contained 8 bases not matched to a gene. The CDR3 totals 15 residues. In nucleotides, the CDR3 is TGTGCCAGCAGCACTACAGGGGCCGCTAATCAGCCCCAGCATTTT. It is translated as CASSTTGAANQPQHF.

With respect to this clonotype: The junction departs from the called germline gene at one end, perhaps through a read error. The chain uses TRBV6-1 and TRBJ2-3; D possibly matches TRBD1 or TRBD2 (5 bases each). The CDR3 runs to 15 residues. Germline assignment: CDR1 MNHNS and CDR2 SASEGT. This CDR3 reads CASNQGGGYTYTQYF. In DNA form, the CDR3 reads TGTGCCAGCAATCAGGGTGGGGGATACACATATACGCAGTATTTT.

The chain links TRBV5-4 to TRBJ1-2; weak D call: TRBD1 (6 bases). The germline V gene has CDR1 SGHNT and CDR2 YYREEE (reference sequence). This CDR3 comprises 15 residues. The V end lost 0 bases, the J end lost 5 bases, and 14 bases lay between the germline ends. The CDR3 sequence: CASSLGQARGYGYTF. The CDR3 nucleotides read TGTGCCAGCAGCTTGGGACAGGCTAGAGGGTATGGCTACACCTTC.

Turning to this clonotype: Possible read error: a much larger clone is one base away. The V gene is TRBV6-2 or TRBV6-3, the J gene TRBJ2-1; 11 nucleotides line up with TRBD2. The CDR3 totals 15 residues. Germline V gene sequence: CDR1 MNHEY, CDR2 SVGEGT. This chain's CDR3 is CASSRGTSGYNERFF. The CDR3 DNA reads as TGTGCCAGCAGCCGAGGGACTAGCGGCTACAATGAGCGGTTCTTC.

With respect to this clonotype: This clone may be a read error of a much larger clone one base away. In nucleotides, the CDR3 is TGTGCCAGCAGTGACCCCGGACTAGCCCCAGATACGCAGTATTTT. Translation: CASSDPGLAPDTQYF. This chain uses TRBV27 with TRBJ2-3, with 8 bases matching TRBD2. The J segment lost 4 bases and the V segment lost 5 bases, leaving 8 bases of the junction unmatched. Per the germline V gene, CDR1 is MNHEY and CDR2 is SMNVEV (reference sequence). CDR3 size: 15 residues.

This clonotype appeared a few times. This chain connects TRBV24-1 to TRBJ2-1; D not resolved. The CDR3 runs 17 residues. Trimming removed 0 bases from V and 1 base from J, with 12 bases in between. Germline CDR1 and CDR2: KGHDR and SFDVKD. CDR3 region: CATSDLKGSWSYNEQFF. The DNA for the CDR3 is TGTGCCACCAGTGATTTGAAGGGAAGTTGGTCCTACAATGAGCAGTTCTTC.

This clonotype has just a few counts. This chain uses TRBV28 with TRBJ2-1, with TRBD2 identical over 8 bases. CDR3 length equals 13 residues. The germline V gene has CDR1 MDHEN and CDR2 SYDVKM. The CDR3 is CATGTSGYNEQFF. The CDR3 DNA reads TGTGCGACCGGAACTAGCGGCTACAATGAGCAGTTCTTC.